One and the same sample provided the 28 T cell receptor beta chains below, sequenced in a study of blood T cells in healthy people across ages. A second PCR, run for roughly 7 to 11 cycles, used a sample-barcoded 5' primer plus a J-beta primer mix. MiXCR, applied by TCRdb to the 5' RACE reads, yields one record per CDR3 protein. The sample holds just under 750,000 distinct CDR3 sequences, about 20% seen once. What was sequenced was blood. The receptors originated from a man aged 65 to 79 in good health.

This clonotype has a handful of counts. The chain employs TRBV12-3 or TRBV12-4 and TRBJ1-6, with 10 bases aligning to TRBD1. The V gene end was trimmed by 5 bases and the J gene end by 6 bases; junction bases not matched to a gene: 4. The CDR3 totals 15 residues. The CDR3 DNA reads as TGTGCCAGCAGTCTTCGGACAGGGGGTAATTCACCCCTCCACTTT. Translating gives CASSLRTGGNSPLHF.

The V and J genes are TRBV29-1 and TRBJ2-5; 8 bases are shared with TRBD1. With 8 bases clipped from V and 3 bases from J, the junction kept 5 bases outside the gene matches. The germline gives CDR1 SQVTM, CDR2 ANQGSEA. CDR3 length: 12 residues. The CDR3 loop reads CSTGQVEETQYF. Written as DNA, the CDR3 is TGCAGCACGGGACAGGTGGAAGAGACCCAGTACTTC.

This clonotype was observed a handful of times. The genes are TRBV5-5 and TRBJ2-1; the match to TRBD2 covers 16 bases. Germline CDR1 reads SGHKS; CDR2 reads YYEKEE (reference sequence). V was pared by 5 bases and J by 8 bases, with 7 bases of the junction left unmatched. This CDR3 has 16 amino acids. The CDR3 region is CASRGLAGGPWDEQFF. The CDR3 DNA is TGTGCCAGCAGGGGACTAGCGGGGGGGCCTTGGGATGAGCAGTTCTTC.

The CDR3 loop is CSASEVTQYF. Here the CDR3 DNA reads TGCAGTGCCAGCGAAGTTACGCAGTATTTT. J is TRBJ2-3 and V is TRBV20-1; D is unclear. The CDR3 totals 10 residues. The V and J ends lost 6 bases and 8 bases respectively, with 9 bases between them. Per the germline V gene, CDR1 is DFQATT and CDR2 is SNEGSKA (reference sequence).

The CDR3 region is CSASPPTNEKLFF. The CDR3 coding sequence is TGCAGTGCTTCACCTCCGACTAATGAAAAACTGTTTTTT. The rearrangement links TRBV20-1 to TRBJ1-4; D remains ambiguous. CDR3 size: 13 residues. The V gene lost 5 bases and the J gene lost 2 bases, with 9 bases spanning the gap. Germline V lookup: CDR1 DFQATT, CDR2 SNEGSKA (reference sequence).

CDR3 sequence reads: CASETSTDTQYF. In DNA, the CDR3 is TGTGCCAGTGAGACTAGCACAGATACGCAGTATTTT. V is TRBV2 and J is TRBJ2-3; D ambiguous. CDR1 is SNHLY and CDR2 is FYNNEI in the germline V gene. Trimming removed 9 bases from V and 0 bases from J, with 7 bases in between. The CDR3 is 12 amino acids.

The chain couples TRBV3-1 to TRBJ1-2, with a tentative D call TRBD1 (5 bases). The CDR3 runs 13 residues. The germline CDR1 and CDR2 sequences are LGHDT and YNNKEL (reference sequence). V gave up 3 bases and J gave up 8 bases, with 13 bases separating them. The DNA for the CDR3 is TGTGCCAGCAGCCAGGGCAGGGTGAGCGGCTACACCTTC. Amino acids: CASSQGRVSGYTF.

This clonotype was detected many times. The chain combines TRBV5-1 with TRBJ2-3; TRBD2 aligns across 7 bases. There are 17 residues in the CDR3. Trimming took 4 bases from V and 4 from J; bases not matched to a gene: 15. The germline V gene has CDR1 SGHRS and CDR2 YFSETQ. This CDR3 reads CASSPPEFAGVADTQYF. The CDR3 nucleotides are TGCGCCAGCAGCCCACCCGAATTTGCGGGAGTTGCAGATACGCAGTATTTT. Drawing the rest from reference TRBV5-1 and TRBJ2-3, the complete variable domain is KAGVTQTPRYLIKTRGQQVTLSCSPISGHRSVSWYQQTPGQGLQFLFEYFSETQRNKGNFPGRFSGRQFSNSRSEMNVSTLELGDSALYLCASSPPEFAGVADTQYFGPGTRLTVL.

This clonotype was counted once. The CDR3 DNA reads as TGCAGTGCTAGAGATGGTTCCTTCGGCAGGGGGGGGTTAAATGAGCAGTTCTTC. It codes for CSARDGSFGRGGLNEQFF. The chain recombines TRBV20-1 with TRBJ2-1; D tentatively fits TRBD1 or TRBD2 (7 bases each). CDR3 size: 18 residues. Germline V CDR1 and CDR2: DFQATT, SNEGSKA (reference sequence). V lost 0 bases to trimming and J lost 7 bases, with 25 bases between them.

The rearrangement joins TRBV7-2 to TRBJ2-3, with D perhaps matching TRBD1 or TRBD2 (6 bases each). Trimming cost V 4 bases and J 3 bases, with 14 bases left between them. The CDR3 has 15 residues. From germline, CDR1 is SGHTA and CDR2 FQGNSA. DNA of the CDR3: TGTGCCAGCAGCTCTGGAGGGGGGATTACAGATACGCAGTATTTT. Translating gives CASSSGGGITDTQYF.

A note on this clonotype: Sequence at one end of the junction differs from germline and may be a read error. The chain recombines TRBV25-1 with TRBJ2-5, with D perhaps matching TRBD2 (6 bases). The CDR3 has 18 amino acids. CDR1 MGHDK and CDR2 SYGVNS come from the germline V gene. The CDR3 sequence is CASSEYSSGGKRRNERFF. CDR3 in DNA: TGTGCCAGCAGTGAATATAGTTCGGGCGGGAAGCGAAGGAATGAGCGGTTCTTC.

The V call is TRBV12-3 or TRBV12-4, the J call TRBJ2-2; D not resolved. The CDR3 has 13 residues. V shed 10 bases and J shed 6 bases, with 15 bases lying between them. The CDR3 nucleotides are TGTGCCATCAGCGCAGTTTTAGCCGGGGAGCTGTTTTTT. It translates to CAISAVLAGELFF.

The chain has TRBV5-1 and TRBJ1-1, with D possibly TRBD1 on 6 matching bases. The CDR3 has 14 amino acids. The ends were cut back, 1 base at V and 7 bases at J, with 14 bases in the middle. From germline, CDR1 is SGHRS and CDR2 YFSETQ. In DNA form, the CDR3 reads TGCGCCAGCAGCTTGTGGACAGCCCAAGGTGAAGCTTTCTTT. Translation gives CASSLWTAQGEAFF. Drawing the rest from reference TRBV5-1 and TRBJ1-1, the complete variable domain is KAGVTQTPRYLIKTRGQQVTLSCSPISGHRSVSWYQQTPGQGLQFLFEYFSETQRNKGNFPGRFSGRQFSNSRSEMNVSTLELGDSALYLCASSLWTAQGEAFFGQGTRLTVV.

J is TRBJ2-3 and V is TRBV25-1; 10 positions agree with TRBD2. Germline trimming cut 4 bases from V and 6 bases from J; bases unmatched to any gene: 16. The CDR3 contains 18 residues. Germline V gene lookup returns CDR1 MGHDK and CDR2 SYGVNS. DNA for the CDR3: TGTGCCAGCAGTGTCGACACTGGGCTAGCGGGAGTAGTTGATACGCAGTATTTT. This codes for CASSVDTGLAGVVDTQYF. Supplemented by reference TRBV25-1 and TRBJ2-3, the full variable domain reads EADIYQTPRYLVIGTGKKITLECSQTMGHDKMYWYQQDPGMELHLIHYSYGVNSTEKGDLSSESTVSRIRTEHFPLTLESARPSHTSQYLCASSVDTGLAGVVDTQYFGPGTRLTVL.

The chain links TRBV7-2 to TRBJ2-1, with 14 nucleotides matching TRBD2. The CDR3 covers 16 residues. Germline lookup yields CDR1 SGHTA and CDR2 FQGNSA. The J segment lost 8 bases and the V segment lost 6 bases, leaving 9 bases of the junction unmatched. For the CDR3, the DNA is TGTGCCAGCAGTCCCACAGGGACTAGCGGGAGCGATGAGCAGTTCTTC. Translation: CASSPTGTSGSDEQFF.

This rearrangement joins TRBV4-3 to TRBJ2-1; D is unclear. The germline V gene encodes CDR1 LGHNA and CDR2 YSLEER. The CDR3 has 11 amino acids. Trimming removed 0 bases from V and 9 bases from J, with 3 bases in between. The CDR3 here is CASSQDREQFF. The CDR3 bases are TGCGCCAGCAGCCAAGACCGTGAGCAGTTCTTC.

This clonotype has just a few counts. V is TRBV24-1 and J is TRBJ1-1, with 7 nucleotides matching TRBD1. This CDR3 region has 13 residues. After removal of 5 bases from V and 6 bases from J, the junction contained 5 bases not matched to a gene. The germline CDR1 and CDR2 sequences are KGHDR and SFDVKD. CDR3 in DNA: TGTGCCACCAGTGCCAGGGGGTTTGCTGAAGCTTTCTTT. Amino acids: CATSARGFAEAFF.

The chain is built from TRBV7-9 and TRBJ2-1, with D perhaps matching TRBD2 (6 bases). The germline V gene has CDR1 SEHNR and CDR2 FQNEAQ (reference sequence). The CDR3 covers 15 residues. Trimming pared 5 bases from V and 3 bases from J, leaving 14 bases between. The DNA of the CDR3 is TGTGCCAGCAGCACCCGGGCGGGGAGCTACAATGAGCAGTTCTTC. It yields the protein CASSTRAGSYNEQFF.

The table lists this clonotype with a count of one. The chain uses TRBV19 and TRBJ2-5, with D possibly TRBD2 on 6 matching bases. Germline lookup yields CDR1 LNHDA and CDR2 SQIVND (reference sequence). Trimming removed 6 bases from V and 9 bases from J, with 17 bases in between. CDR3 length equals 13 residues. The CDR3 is CASSREISLSQYF. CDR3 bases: TGTGCCAGTAGCCGGGAGATAAGTCTGTCCCAGTACTTC.

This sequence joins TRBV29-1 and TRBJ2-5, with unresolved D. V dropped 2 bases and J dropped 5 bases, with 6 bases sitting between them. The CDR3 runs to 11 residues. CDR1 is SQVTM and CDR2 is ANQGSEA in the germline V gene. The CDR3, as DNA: TGCAGCGTTGAACTGTCGGAGACCCAGTACTTC. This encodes CSVELSETQYF.

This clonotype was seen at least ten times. This CDR3 reads CASTPKKGSTGELFF. The CDR3 DNA reads as TGTGCCAGCACCCCAAAGAAAGGTTCCACCGGGGAGCTGTTTTTT. The V and J genes are TRBV6-1 and TRBJ2-2; the D is unclear. V was trimmed by 7 bases and J by 4 bases, leaving 16 bases between them. Germline loops: CDR1 MNHNS, CDR2 SASEGT. The CDR3 spans 15 residues.

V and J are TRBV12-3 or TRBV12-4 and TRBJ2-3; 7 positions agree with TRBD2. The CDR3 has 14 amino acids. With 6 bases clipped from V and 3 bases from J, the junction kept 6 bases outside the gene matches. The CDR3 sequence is CASSWREPTDTQYF. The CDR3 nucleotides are TGTGCCAGCAGCTGGCGGGAGCCGACAGATACGCAGTATTTT.

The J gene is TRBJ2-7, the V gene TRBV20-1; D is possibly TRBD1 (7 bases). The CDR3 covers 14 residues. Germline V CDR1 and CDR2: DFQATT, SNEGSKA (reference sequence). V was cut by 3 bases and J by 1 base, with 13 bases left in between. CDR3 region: CSARAAGGSYEQYF. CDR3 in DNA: TGCAGTGCTAGGGCGGCAGGGGGGTCCTACGAGCAGTACTTC.

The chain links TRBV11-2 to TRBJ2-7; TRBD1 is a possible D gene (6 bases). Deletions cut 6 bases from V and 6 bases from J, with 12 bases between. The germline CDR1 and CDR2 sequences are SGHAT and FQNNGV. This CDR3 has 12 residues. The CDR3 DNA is TGTGCCAGCAGAGGGGGTTCGGGCGAGCAGTACTTC. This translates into CASRGGSGEQYF.

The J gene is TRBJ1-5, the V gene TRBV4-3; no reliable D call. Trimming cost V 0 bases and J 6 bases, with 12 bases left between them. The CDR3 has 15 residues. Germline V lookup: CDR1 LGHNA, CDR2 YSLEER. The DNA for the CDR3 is TGCGCCAGCAGCCAAGATAGAACCCGGGGTCAGCCCCAGCATTTT. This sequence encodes CASSQDRTRGQPQHF.

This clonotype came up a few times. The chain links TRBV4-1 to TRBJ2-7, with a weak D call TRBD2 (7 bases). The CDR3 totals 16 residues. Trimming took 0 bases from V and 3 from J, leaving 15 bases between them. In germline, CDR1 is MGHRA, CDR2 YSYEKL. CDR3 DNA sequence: TGCGCCAGCAGCCAAGATAAAAAGGGGGGGCGCTACGAGCAGTACGTC. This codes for CASSQDKKGGRYEQYV.

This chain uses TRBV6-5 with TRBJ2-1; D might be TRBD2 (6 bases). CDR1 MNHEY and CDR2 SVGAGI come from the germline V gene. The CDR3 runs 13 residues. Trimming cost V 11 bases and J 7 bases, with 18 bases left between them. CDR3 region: CAVLTGVDNEQFF. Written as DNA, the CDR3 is TGTGCCGTCCTCACGGGGGTAGATAATGAGCAGTTCTTC.

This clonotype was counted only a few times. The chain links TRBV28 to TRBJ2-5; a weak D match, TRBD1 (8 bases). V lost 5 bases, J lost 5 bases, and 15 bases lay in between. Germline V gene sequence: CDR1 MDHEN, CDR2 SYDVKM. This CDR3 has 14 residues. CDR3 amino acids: CASSDRGGEETQYF. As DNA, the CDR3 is TGTGCCAGCAGTGACAGGGGAGGGGAGGAGACCCAGTACTTC.